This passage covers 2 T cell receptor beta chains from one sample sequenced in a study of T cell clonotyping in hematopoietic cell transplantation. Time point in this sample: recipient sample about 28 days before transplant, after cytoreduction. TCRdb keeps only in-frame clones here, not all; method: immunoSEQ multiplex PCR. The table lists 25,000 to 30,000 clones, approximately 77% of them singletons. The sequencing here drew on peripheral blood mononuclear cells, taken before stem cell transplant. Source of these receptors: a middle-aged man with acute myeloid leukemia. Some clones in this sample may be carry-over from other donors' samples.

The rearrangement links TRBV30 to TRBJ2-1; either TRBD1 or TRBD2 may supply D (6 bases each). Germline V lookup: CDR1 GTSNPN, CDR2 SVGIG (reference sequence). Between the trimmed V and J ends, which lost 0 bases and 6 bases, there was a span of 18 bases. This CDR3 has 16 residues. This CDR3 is CAWSVLRGRVVNEQFF. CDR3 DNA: TGTGCCTGGAGTGTACTCCGGGGGCGGGTAGTCAATGAGCAGTTCTTC.

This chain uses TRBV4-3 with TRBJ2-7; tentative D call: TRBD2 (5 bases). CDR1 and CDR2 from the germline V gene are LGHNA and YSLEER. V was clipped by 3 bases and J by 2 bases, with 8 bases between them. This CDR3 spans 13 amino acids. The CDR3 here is CASSHAGPYEQYF. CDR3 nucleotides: TGCGCCAGCAGCCATGCGGGTCCCTACGAGCAGTACTTC.